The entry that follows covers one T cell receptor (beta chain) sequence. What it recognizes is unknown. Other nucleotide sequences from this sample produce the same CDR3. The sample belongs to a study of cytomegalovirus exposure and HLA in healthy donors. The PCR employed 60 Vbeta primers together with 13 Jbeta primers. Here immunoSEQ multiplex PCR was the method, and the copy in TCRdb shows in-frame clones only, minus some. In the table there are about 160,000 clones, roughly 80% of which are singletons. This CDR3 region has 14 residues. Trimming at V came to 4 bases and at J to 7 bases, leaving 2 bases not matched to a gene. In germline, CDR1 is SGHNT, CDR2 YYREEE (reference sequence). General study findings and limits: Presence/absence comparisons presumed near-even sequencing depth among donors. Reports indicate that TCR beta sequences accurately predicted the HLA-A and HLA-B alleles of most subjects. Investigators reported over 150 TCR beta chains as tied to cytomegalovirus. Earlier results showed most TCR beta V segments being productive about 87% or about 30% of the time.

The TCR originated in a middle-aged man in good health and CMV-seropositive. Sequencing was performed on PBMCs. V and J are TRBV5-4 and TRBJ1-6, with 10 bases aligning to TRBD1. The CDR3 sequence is CASSLDRGNSPLHF. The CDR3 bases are TGTGCCAGCAGCCTGGACAGGGGGAATTCACCCCTCCACTTT.